The rows below give T cell receptor beta chains drawn from one sample of a study of shared clonotypes between healthy human individuals. Measured with immunoSEQ multiplex PCR; TCRdb has only the in-frame clones, and not every one. In the table there are more than 2,000,000 clones, more than 85% of which are singletons. Sequencing used naive CD4+ T cells from PBMCs. The origin of the receptors is a man between 18 and 29 years old in good health. Some clones in this sample may be carry-over from other donors' samples. The CDR3 runs from the conserved cysteine through the conserved F or W. D genes are given only for firm matches. The size field is filled for only some rows; it gives once, few, many or a size class.

j_gene: TRBJ1-4
v_gene: TRBV5-1
abundance: -
d_gene: TRBD1
CDR3aa: CASSLVSLGGSNEKLFF
CDR3nt: TGCGCCAGCAGCTTGGTGTCTTTAGGGGGCTCTAATGAAAAACTGTTTTTT

j_gene: TRBJ1-2
v_gene: TRBV28
abundance: -
d_gene: TRBD1
CDR3aa: CASSRNRGRDGYTF
CDR3nt: TGTGCCAGCAGCCGAAACAGGGGGAGGGATGGCTACACCTTC

j_gene: TRBJ1-5
v_gene: TRBV2
abundance: -
d_gene: -
CDR3aa: CASSAGFPGPQHF
CDR3nt: TGTGCCAGCAGTGCAGGTTTTCCGGGGCCCCAGCATTTT

j_gene: TRBJ1-5
v_gene: TRBV28
abundance: -
d_gene: -
CDR3aa: CSWGERNQPQHF
CDR3nt: TGTTCTTGGGGGGAACGCAATCAGCCCCAGCATTTT

j_gene: TRBJ2-2
v_gene: TRBV5-1
abundance: -
d_gene: TRBD2
CDR3aa: CASSSNSGRSPGELFF
CDR3nt: TGCGCCAGCAGCTCTAATAGCGGGAGGTCCCCCGGGGAGCTGTTTTTT

j_gene: TRBJ1-4
v_gene: TRBV5-1
abundance: -
d_gene: -
CDR3aa: CASSPGGVGNEKLFF
CDR3nt: TGCGCCAGCAGCCCGGGAGGGGTGGGAAATGAAAAACTGTTTTTT

j_gene: TRBJ1-5
v_gene: TRBV28
abundance: -
d_gene: -
CDR3aa: CASSLTGGGQPQHF
CDR3nt: TGTGCCAGCAGTTTGACGGGGGGGGGTCAGCCCCAGCATTTT

j_gene: TRBJ1-1
v_gene: TRBV30
abundance: -
d_gene: -
CDR3aa: CAWSGVWEETFF
CDR3nt: TGTGCCTGGAGTGGGGTTTGGGAGGAGACTTTCTTT

j_gene: TRBJ2-5
v_gene: TRBV6-5
abundance: -
d_gene: -
CDR3aa: CASTQWGGETQYF
CDR3nt: TGTGCCAGCACCCAATGGGGTGGGGAGACCCAGTACTTC

j_gene: TRBJ1-5
v_gene: TRBV5-4
abundance: -
d_gene: -
CDR3aa: CASSLGGNSNQPQHF
CDR3nt: TGTGCCAGCAGCTTGGGCGGCAATAGCAATCAGCCCCAGCATTTT

j_gene: TRBJ1-2
v_gene: TRBV7-9
abundance: -
d_gene: -
CDR3aa: CASSLGEVYGYTF
CDR3nt: TGTGCCAGCAGCTTAGGAGAGGTCTATGGCTACACCTTC

j_gene: TRBJ2-3
v_gene: TRBV13
abundance: -
d_gene: -
CDR3aa: CASSPRRFTDSQYF
CDR3nt: TGTGCCAGCAGCCCTCGCCGGTTCACAGATTCGCAGTATTTT

j_gene: TRBJ1-1
v_gene: TRBV4-3
abundance: -
d_gene: -
CDR3aa: CASSQTQQLNTEAFF
CDR3nt: TGCGCCAGCAGCCAAACTCAACAGCTGAACACTGAAGCTTTCTTT

j_gene: TRBJ2-1
v_gene: TRBV28
abundance: -
d_gene: TRBD2
CDR3aa: CASNRASGNEQFF
CDR3nt: TGTGCCAGCAATCGGGCTAGCGGCAATGAGCAGTTCTTC

j_gene: TRBJ2-7
v_gene: TRBV18
abundance: -
d_gene: -
CDR3aa: CASSPQGVTYEQYF
CDR3nt: TGTGCCAGCTCACCCCAGGGAGTAACCTACGAGCAGTACTTC

j_gene: TRBJ2-5
v_gene: TRBV5-1
abundance: -
d_gene: TRBD2
CDR3aa: CASSTGTSEETQYF
CDR3nt: TGCGCCAGCAGCACCGGGACTAGCGAGGAGACCCAGTACTTC

j_gene: TRBJ2-5
v_gene: TRBV6-5
abundance: -
d_gene: -
CDR3aa: CASSYSRAVTQYF
CDR3nt: TGTGCCAGCAGTTACTCGCGGGCCGTGACCCAGTACTTC

j_gene: TRBJ2-2
v_gene: TRBV7-7
abundance: -
d_gene: TRBD1
CDR3aa: CASSLAGQGAVTGELFF
CDR3nt: TGTGCCAGCAGCTTAGCTGGGCAGGGGGCTGTCACCGGGGAGCTGTTTTTT

j_gene: TRBJ1-1
v_gene: TRBV5-6
abundance: few
d_gene: -
CDR3aa: CASSGREPEAFF
CDR3nt: TGTGCCAGCAGCGGCCGGGAACCCGAAGCTTTCTTT

j_gene: TRBJ2-3
v_gene: TRBV14
abundance: once
d_gene: -
CDR3aa: CASSPYWTDTDTQYF
CDR3nt: TGTGCCAGCAGTCCCTACTGGACAGACACAGATACGCAGTATTTT

j_gene: TRBJ2-7
v_gene: TRBV4-1
abundance: once
d_gene: TRBD1
CDR3aa: CASSRRDSTYEQYF
CDR3nt: TGCGCCAGCAGCCGCCGGGACAGTACCTACGAGCAGTACTTC

j_gene: TRBJ1-1
v_gene: TRBV29-1
abundance: -
d_gene: -
CDR3aa: CSAQRGPSTEAFF
CDR3nt: TGCAGCGCGCAGAGGGGTCCCAGCACTGAAGCTTTCTTT

j_gene: TRBJ2-2
v_gene: TRBV5-1
abundance: once
d_gene: TRBD1
CDR3aa: CASSFMTGSGTGELFF
CDR3nt: TGCGCCAGCAGCTTTATGACAGGGTCGGGCACCGGGGAGCTGTTTTTT

j_gene: TRBJ2-1
v_gene: TRBV2
abundance: once
d_gene: TRBD1
CDR3aa: CASSDRDRYNEQFF
CDR3nt: TGTGCCAGCAGTGATCGGGACAGGTACAATGAGCAGTTCTTC

j_gene: TRBJ1-2
v_gene: TRBV10-2
abundance: few
d_gene: -
CDR3aa: CASGDGGYGYTF
CDR3nt: TGCGCCAGCGGGGACGGCGGTTATGGCTACACCTTC

j_gene: TRBJ1-3
v_gene: TRBV9
abundance: once
d_gene: -
CDR3aa: CASSVAASASGNTIYF
CDR3nt: TGTGCCAGCAGCGTAGCTGCGTCGGCGTCTGGAAACACCATATATTTT

j_gene: TRBJ2-7
v_gene: TRBV6-5
abundance: -
d_gene: TRBD1
CDR3aa: CASSYSLTGASYEQYF
CDR3nt: TGTGCCAGCAGTTACTCTTTGACAGGGGCCTCCTACGAGCAGTACTTC

j_gene: TRBJ2-2
v_gene: TRBV9
abundance: -
d_gene: -
CDR3aa: CASSVEVAPNTGELFF
CDR3nt: TGTGCCAGCAGCGTAGAAGTAGCGCCGAACACCGGGGAGCTGTTTTTT

j_gene: TRBJ1-3
v_gene: TRBV9
abundance: -
d_gene: -
CDR3aa: CASSARATGNTIYF
CDR3nt: TGTGCCAGCAGCGCCAGGGCTACCGGAAACACCATATATTTT

j_gene: TRBJ1-2
v_gene: TRBV29-1
abundance: once
d_gene: TRBD1
CDR3aa: CSVWDRGDGYTF
CDR3nt: TGCAGCGTCTGGGACAGGGGGGATGGCTACACCTTC

j_gene: TRBJ2-7
v_gene: TRBV5-4
abundance: -
d_gene: -
CDR3aa: CASSLGQGRSYEQYF
CDR3nt: TGTGCCAGCAGCTTGGGGCAGGGAAGGTCCTACGAGCAGTACTTC

j_gene: TRBJ2-3
v_gene: TRBV7-3
abundance: -
d_gene: -
CDR3aa: CATTLGLPTSTDTQYF
CDR3nt: TGTGCCACCACGCTCGGTCTCCCGACTAGCACAGATACGCAGTATTTT

j_gene: TRBJ2-2
v_gene: TRBV7-9
abundance: -
d_gene: -
CDR3aa: CASSPRAPFTGELFF
CDR3nt: TGTGCCAGCAGCCCCCGAGCCCCGTTCACCGGGGAGCTGTTTTTT

j_gene: TRBJ2-1
v_gene: TRBV10-3
abundance: -
d_gene: TRBD2
CDR3aa: CAIRGGLAGDEQFF
CDR3nt: TGTGCCATCAGGGGGGGACTAGCGGGAGACGAGCAGTTCTTC

j_gene: TRBJ2-1
v_gene: TRBV28
abundance: -
d_gene: TRBD1
CDR3aa: CASGKDRGSYNEQFF
CDR3nt: TGTGCCAGCGGGAAGGACAGGGGCTCCTACAATGAGCAGTTCTTC

j_gene: TRBJ2-2
v_gene: TRBV7-9
abundance: -
d_gene: -
CDR3aa: CASGVKTGELFF
CDR3nt: TGTGCCAGCGGGGTCAAGACCGGGGAGCTGTTTTTT

j_gene: TRBJ1-5
v_gene: TRBV6-1
abundance: once
d_gene: TRBD1
CDR3aa: CASSELGDRGEPQHF
CDR3nt: TGTGCCAGCAGTGAATTAGGGGACAGGGGGGAGCCCCAGCATTTT

j_gene: TRBJ1-1
v_gene: TRBV10-3
abundance: -
d_gene: -
CDR3aa: CAISPPGVTEAFF
CDR3nt: TGTGCCATCAGCCCCCCCGGGGTCACTGAAGCTTTCTTT

j_gene: TRBJ2-7
v_gene: TRBV6-6
abundance: -
d_gene: -
CDR3aa: CASSYSVDTAYEQYF
CDR3nt: TGTGCCAGCAGTTACTCGGTTGACACAGCCTACGAGCAGTACTTC

j_gene: TRBJ1-4
v_gene: TRBV28
abundance: -
d_gene: -
CDR3aa: CASSLTAGYEKLFF
CDR3nt: TGTGCCAGCAGCCTCACAGCTGGTTATGAAAAACTGTTTTTT

j_gene: TRBJ2-7
v_gene: TRBV6-1
abundance: -
d_gene: -
CDR3aa: CASSEGPGSYEQYF
CDR3nt: TGTGCCAGCAGTGAGGGACCGGGATCCTACGAGCAGTACTTC

j_gene: TRBJ2-3
v_gene: TRBV7-3
abundance: -
d_gene: -
CDR3aa: CASSLFGGRTTDTQYF
CDR3nt: TGTGCCAGCAGCTTATTCGGCGGGCGAACTACAGATACGCAGTATTTT

j_gene: TRBJ1-6
v_gene: TRBV30
abundance: -
d_gene: -
CDR3aa: CAWSGSRTAYNSPLHF
CDR3nt: TGTGCCTGGAGCGGTTCCCGGACGGCGTATAATTCACCCCTCCACTTT

j_gene: TRBJ1-5
v_gene: TRBV18
abundance: -
d_gene: -
CDR3aa: CASSPGRNSNQPQHF
CDR3nt: TGTGCCAGCTCACCCGGACGGAATAGCAATCAGCCCCAGCATTTT

j_gene: TRBJ2-7
v_gene: TRBV6-5
abundance: -
d_gene: TRBD2
CDR3aa: CASSSYSGNSYEQYF
CDR3nt: TGTGCCAGCAGTTCGTATAGCGGGAACTCCTACGAGCAGTACTTC

j_gene: TRBJ1-1
v_gene: TRBV19
abundance: -
d_gene: -
CDR3aa: CASSSWEEGSRSGAFF
CDR3nt: TGTGCCAGTAGTTCTTGGGAGGAGGGGTCGAGAAGTGGAGCTTTCTTT

j_gene: TRBJ1-4
v_gene: TRBV9
abundance: -
d_gene: -
CDR3aa: CASSPRSGATNEKLFF
CDR3nt: TGTGCCAGCAGCCCGCGTAGTGGGGCAACTAATGAAAAACTGTTTTTT

j_gene: TRBJ1-2
v_gene: TRBV5-8
abundance: -
d_gene: TRBD1
CDR3aa: CASSLGGGTGVSGYTF
CDR3nt: TGTGCCAGCAGCTTGGGCGGAGGGACAGGGGTAAGCGGCTACACCTTC

j_gene: TRBJ2-5
v_gene: TRBV7-2
abundance: -
d_gene: TRBD2
CDR3aa: CASSFLAGGEETQYF
CDR3nt: TGTGCCAGCAGCTTCCTAGCGGGAGGAGAGGAGACCCAGTACTTC

j_gene: TRBJ1-4
v_gene: TRBV7-6
abundance: -
d_gene: -
CDR3aa: CASSFSGVGEKLFF
CDR3nt: TGTGCCAGCAGCTTCAGCGGGGTGGGTGAAAAACTGTTTTTT

j_gene: TRBJ2-2
v_gene: TRBV7-3
abundance: -
d_gene: -
CDR3aa: CASSFGGPNTGELFF
CDR3nt: TGTGCCAGCAGCTTTGGGGGTCCGAACACCGGGGAGCTGTTTTTT

j_gene: TRBJ2-7
v_gene: TRBV11-3
abundance: -
d_gene: -
CDR3aa: CASSLNRGSEQYF
CDR3nt: TGTGCCAGCAGCTTAAATAGGGGTTCTGAGCAGTACTTC

j_gene: TRBJ2-6
v_gene: TRBV6-6
abundance: -
d_gene: -
CDR3aa: CASMRGSGANVLTF
CDR3nt: TGTGCCAGCATGCGGGGTTCTGGGGCCAACGTCCTGACTTTC

j_gene: TRBJ2-6
v_gene: TRBV19
abundance: once
d_gene: -
CDR3aa: CASSPLTGTGANVLTF
CDR3nt: TGTGCCAGTAGTCCCTTAACAGGGACAGGGGCCAACGTCCTGACTTTC

j_gene: TRBJ2-3
v_gene: TRBV5-1
abundance: -
d_gene: -
CDR3aa: CASGDTDTQYF
CDR3nt: TGCGCCAGCGGGGACACAGATACGCAGTATTTT

j_gene: TRBJ1-5
v_gene: TRBV6-6
abundance: -
d_gene: -
CDR3aa: CASSYLVYSNQPQHF
CDR3nt: TGTGCCAGCAGTTATTTAGTTTATAGCAATCAGCCCCAGCATTTT

j_gene: TRBJ2-3
v_gene: TRBV9
abundance: -
d_gene: TRBD2
CDR3aa: CASSVVAGGGTDTQYF
CDR3nt: TGTGCCAGCAGCGTAGTAGCGGGAGGGGGAACAGATACGCAGTATTTT

j_gene: TRBJ2-1
v_gene: TRBV11-3
abundance: -
d_gene: -
CDR3aa: CASSFVRGEQFF
CDR3nt: TGTGCCAGCAGCTTTGTTAGAGGCGAGCAGTTCTTC

j_gene: TRBJ2-3
v_gene: TRBV25-1
abundance: -
d_gene: -
CDR3aa: CASSATDTQYF
CDR3nt: TGTGCCAGCAGTGCCACAGATACGCAGTATTTT

j_gene: TRBJ2-5
v_gene: TRBV5-1
abundance: -
d_gene: TRBD2
CDR3aa: CASSWSGGPRETQYF
CDR3nt: TGCGCCAGCAGCTGGTCGGGAGGGCCCAGAGAGACCCAGTACTTC